The clone carrying this T cell receptor beta chain was seen only a few times. The antigen is not known. This record comes from a study of blood T cells in healthy people across ages. General study results and limits: Unsorted PBMCs prevented conclusive naive versus antigen-experienced comparison.

This CDR3 has 11 amino acids. V was trimmed by 7 bases and J by 5 bases, leaving 9 bases between them. Germline assignment: CDR1 MNHEY and CDR2 SMNVEV (reference sequence). Primed by a sample-barcoded 5' primer and a J-beta primer mix, a second PCR proceeded for about 7 to 11 cycles. A single record per CDR3 protein comes from TCRdb applying MiXCR to the 5' RACE reads. The table lists 700,000 to 950,000 distinct CDR3 sequences, around 46% of them singletons. V is TRBV27 and J is TRBJ2-7, with D uncertain. Sequencing input: blood. The source of this sequence is a woman aged 55 to 70 in good health. The CDR3 loop is CASTLGHEQYF. In DNA, the CDR3 is TGTGCCAGCACTCTAGGCCACGAGCAGTACTTC.